The rows below give T cell receptor beta chains drawn from one sample of a study of shared clonotypes between healthy human individuals. Some clones are missing from TCRdb's copy, which holds only in-frame ones; the method was immunoSEQ multiplex PCR. Of approximately 320,000 clones listed, approximately 74% are singletons. The sequenced material came from memory CD4+ T cells sorted from blood. The receptors here all came from a man younger than 40 in good health. The CDR3 runs from the conserved cysteine through the conserved F or W. The order of the fields is D gene, clone size, J gene, V gene, CDR3 protein, CDR3 DNA. The D gene is left open where the match is weak. Some rows mark clone size as missing; the rest say once, few, many or name a class of expanded clone.

>-|-|TRBJ2-1|TRBV2
CASSVRLRNEQFF
TGTGCCAGCAGTGTCCGCCTACGCAATGAGCAGTTCTTC
>TRBD2|-|TRBJ2-1|TRBV7-2
CASSLAIAGGYNEQFF
TGTGCCAGCAGCCTGGCAATAGCGGGGGGTTACAATGAGCAGTTCTTC
>TRBD1|-|TRBJ2-1|TRBV25-1
CASGDRGRLDEQFF
TGTGCCAGCGGGGACAGGGGGCGTCTGGATGAGCAGTTCTTC
>TRBD1|-|TRBJ2-7|TRBV6-5
CASSRDRSYEQYF
TGTGCCAGCTCCCGGGACAGATCCTACGAGCAGTACTTC
>TRBD2|-|TRBJ2-1|TRBV10-3
CAISGINNEQFF
TGTGCCATAAGCGGGATTAACAATGAGCAGTTCTTC
>TRBD2|-|TRBJ2-3|TRBV5-1
CASSLGLAADTQYF
TGCGCCAGCAGCTTGGGCCTAGCGGCAGATACGCAGTATTTT
>-|-|TRBJ2-7|TRBV5-6
CASSRQDLEQYF
TGTGCCAGCAGCCGACAGGACCTCGAGCAGTACTTC
>-|-|TRBJ2-7|TRBV28
CASSPSPYEQYF
TGTGCCAGCAGTCCGTCCCCTTACGAGCAGTACTTC
>-|-|TRBJ2-3|TRBV5-1
CASSLDRAGRTDTQYF
TGCGCCAGCAGCTTGGATCGGGCGGGTCGCACAGATACGCAGTATTTT
>-|-|TRBJ2-2|TRBV5-4
CASSLRGRNTGELFF
TGTGCCAGCAGCCTCAGGGGCAGGAACACCGGGGAGCTGTTTTTT
>-|-|TRBJ2-7|TRBV11-2
CASSPSRGSYEQYF
TGTGCCAGCAGCCCTAGCCGCGGATCCTACGAGCAGTACTTC
>TRBD1|-|TRBJ2-7|TRBV4-3
CASSLGTGLSYEQYF
TGCGCCAGCAGCCTCGGGACAGGGTTATCGTACGAGCAGTACTTC
>-|-|TRBJ2-2|TRBV9
CASSVAPVGELFF
TGTGCCAGCAGCGTAGCCCCCGTCGGGGAGCTGTTTTTT
>TRBD2|-|TRBJ2-3|TRBV28
CASSPDSGSYPDTQYF
TGTGCCAGCAGCCCGGATAGCGGGAGTTACCCAGATACGCAGTATTTT
>-|few|TRBJ2-1|TRBV9
CASSSGVSENEQFF
TGTGCCAGCAGCTCCGGTGTTAGCGAGAATGAGCAGTTCTTC
>-|-|TRBJ2-7|TRBV5-1
CASGQGADYEQYF
TGCGCCAGCGGCCAGGGAGCGGACTACGAGCAGTACTTC
>TRBD2|-|TRBJ2-7|TRBV5-6
CASSSVLAGVSYEQYF
TGTGCCAGCAGCTCAGTGCTCGCGGGAGTTTCCTACGAGCAGTACTTC
>-|once|TRBJ2-3|TRBV19
CASSYLADTQYF
TGTGCCAGTAGCTATCTAGCAGATACGCAGTATTTT
>TRBD2|-|TRBJ2-1|TRBV5-1
CASSPAGTYNEQFF
TGCGCCAGCAGCCCAGCGGGGACCTACAATGAGCAGTTCTTC
>-|-|TRBJ2-7|TRBV5-1
CASRLLQGSEQYF
TGCGCCAGCAGACTTTTACAGGGAAGCGAGCAGTACTTC
>TRBD1|few|TRBJ1-5|TRBV11-2
CASSEGQGSNQPQHF
TGTGCCAGCAGCGAGGGACAGGGATCAAATCAGCCCCAGCATTTT
>TRBD1|-|TRBJ2-2|TRBV2
CASMSDRGTGELFF
TGTGCCAGTATGAGTGACAGGGGCACCGGGGAGCTGTTTTTT
>TRBD1|-|TRBJ2-3|TRBV2
CASSRFGDSSTDTQYF
TGTGCCAGCAGTCGATTTGGGGACAGTAGCACAGATACGCAGTATTTT
>-|many|TRBJ2-3|TRBV19
CASRVSGSDTQYF
TGTGCCAGTAGAGTATCTGGATCAGATACGCAGTATTTT
>-|-|TRBJ2-1|TRBV10-1
CASRPGTYGEQFF
TGCGCCAGCAGGCCCGGGACTTACGGTGAGCAGTTCTTC
>-|-|TRBJ2-3|TRBV5-1
CASSVGVDTQYF
TGCGCCAGCAGCGTCGGAGTGGATACGCAGTATTTT
>TRBD1|-|TRBJ2-7|TRBV29-1
CSVVWTGGSYEQYF
TGCAGCGTTGTTTGGACAGGGGGATCCTACGAGCAGTACTTC
>-|once|TRBJ1-4|TRBV7-9
CASSSEGRGNEKLFF
TGTGCCAGCAGCTCGGAAGGGCGTGGGAATGAAAAACTGTTTTTT
>-|-|TRBJ2-3|TRBV18
CASSPGRQADTQYF
TGTGCCAGCTCACCAGGGCGGCAGGCAGATACGCAGTATTTT
>-|-|TRBJ2-2|TRBV5-1
CASSSSASNTGELFF
TGCGCCAGCAGCTCGAGCGCGTCGAACACCGGGGAGCTGTTTTTT
>TRBD1|-|TRBJ1-2|TRBV25-1
CASSPYTQGVGYTF
TGTGCCAGCAGTCCGTATACACAGGGGGTAGGCTACACCTTC
>TRBD1|-|TRBJ2-2|TRBV11-2
CASSSGQGASGELFF
TGTGCCAGCAGCTCGGGACAGGGGGCATCCGGGGAGCTGTTTTTT
>-|once|TRBJ2-7|TRBV5-4
CASSLEAYSYEQYF
TGTGCCAGCAGCTTGGAGGCCTACTCCTACGAGCAGTACTTC
>-|-|TRBJ2-1|TRBV7-2
CASTFNKGGNEQFF
TGTGCCAGCACCTTTAATAAGGGCGGGAATGAGCAGTTCTTC
>TRBD2|few|TRBJ2-1|TRBV29-1
CSGIGPGGSNEQFF
TGCAGCGGGATAGGCCCGGGAGGTAGTAATGAGCAGTTCTTC
>-|-|TRBJ2-5|TRBV7-9
CASSPRPSEETQYF
TGTGCCAGCAGTCCCCGCCCGAGTGAGGAGACCCAGTACTTC
>-|-|TRBJ2-7|TRBV28
CASSLNERVLKYEQYF
TGTGCCAGCAGTCTGAACGAGCGGGTCTTAAAGTACGAGCAGTACTTC
>-|-|TRBJ1-5|TRBV28
CASSPGAGNQPQHF
TGTGCCAGCAGTCCCGGGGCCGGCAATCAGCCCCAGCATTTT
>-|-|TRBJ1-1|TRBV5-6
CASSLVVNTEAFF
TGTGCCAGCAGCTTGGTGGTGAACACTGAAGCTTTCTTT
>TRBD1|-|TRBJ2-1|TRBV6-6
CASETGAGNEQFF
TGTGCCAGTGAGACAGGGGCGGGCAATGAGCAGTTCTTC
>-|-|TRBJ2-1|TRBV20-1
CSAKGGNEQFF
TGCAGTGCTAAAGGGGGTAATGAGCAGTTCTTC
>TRBD1|-|TRBJ1-1|TRBV5-1
CASSLRGQGDEAFF
TGCGCCAGCAGCTTGCGCGGACAGGGGGACGAAGCTTTCTTT
>TRBD2|-|TRBJ2-1|TRBV29-1
CSVGLAGGLNEQFF
TGCAGCGTTGGTCTAGCGGGAGGGCTCAATGAGCAGTTCTTC
>TRBD1|-|TRBJ1-2|TRBV23-1
CASSHPDPDRGAANYGYTF
TGCGCCAGCAGTCATCCAGATCCCGACAGGGGGGCGGCTAACTATGGCTACACCTTC
>-|many|TRBJ2-7|TRBV6-5
CASSLPSSQIYEQYF
TGTGCCAGCAGTTTACCCAGCTCCCAAATCTACGAGCAGTACTTC
>-|-|TRBJ2-3|TRBV10-1
CASNDRITDTQYF
TGCGCCAGCAATGACAGAATCACAGATACGCAGTATTTT
>-|-|TRBJ1-4|TRBV5-6
CASSFGSGSYSEKLFF
TGTGCCAGCAGCTTCGGCTCAGGGTCGTATTCGGAAAAACTGTTTTTT
>TRBD1|-|TRBJ2-7|TRBV5-1
CASSLGGDRGSYEQYF
TGCGCCAGCAGCTTGGGCGGGGACAGGGGCTCCTACGAGCAGTACTTC
>TRBD1|-|TRBJ1-1|TRBV27
CASSARDRANTEAFF
TGTGCCAGCAGTGCTAGGGACAGAGCGAACACTGAAGCTTTCTTT
>-|-|TRBJ1-4|TRBV4-1
CASSQEPGLNEKLFF
TGCGCCAGCAGCCAAGAACCGGGTCTTAATGAAAAACTGTTTTTT
>TRBD2|-|TRBJ2-6|TRBV2
CASSKGLNSGANVLTF
TGTGCCAGCAGCAAGGGACTAAACTCTGGGGCCAACGTCCTGACTTTC
>-|few|TRBJ1-5|TRBV19
CASSIARGNQPQHF
TGTGCCAGTAGTATAGCCAGGGGCAATCAGCCCCAGCATTTT
>-|-|TRBJ2-3|TRBV18
CASSPGRQTRDTQYF
TGTGCCAGCTCACCAGGAAGACAGACCAGGGATACGCAGTATTTT
>-|-|TRBJ2-2|TRBV11-3
CASSLAGTGELFF
TGTGCCAGCAGCTTAGCGGGGACCGGGGAGCTGTTTTTT
>TRBD2|-|TRBJ2-7|TRBV5-5
CASSLVPSGEQYF
TGTGCCAGCAGCCTGGTGCCTAGCGGCGAGCAGTACTTC
>-|-|TRBJ2-4|TRBV5-1
CASSLGEDDYWAKNIQYF
TGCGCCAGCAGCTTGGGAGAGGATGATTACTGGGCCAAAAACATTCAGTACTTC
>-|-|TRBJ1-1|TRBV7-2
CASSLDRITEAFF
TGTGCCAGCAGCCTCGACAGGATCACTGAAGCTTTCTTT